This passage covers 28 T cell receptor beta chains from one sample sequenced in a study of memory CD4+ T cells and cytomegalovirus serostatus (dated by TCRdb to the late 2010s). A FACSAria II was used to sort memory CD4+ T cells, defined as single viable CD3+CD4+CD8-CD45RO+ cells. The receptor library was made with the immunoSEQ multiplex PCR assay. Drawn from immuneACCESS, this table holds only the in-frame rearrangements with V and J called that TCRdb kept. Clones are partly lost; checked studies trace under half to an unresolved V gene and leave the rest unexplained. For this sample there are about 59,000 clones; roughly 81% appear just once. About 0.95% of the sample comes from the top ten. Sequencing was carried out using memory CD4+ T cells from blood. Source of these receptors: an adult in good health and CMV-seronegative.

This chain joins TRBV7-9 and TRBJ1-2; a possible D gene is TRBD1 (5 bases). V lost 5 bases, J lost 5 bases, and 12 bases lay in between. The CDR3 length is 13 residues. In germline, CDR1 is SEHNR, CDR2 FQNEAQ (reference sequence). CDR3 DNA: TGTGCCAGCAGCCGGGACGGGGGGTATGGCTACACCTTC. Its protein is CASSRDGGYGYTF.

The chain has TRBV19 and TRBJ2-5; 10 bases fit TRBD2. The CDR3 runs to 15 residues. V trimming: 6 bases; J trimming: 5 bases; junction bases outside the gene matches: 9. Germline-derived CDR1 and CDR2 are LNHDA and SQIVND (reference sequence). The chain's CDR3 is CASRTLAGAAETQYF. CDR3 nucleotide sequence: TGTGCCAGTAGGACTCTAGCGGGAGCTGCGGAGACCCAGTACTTC. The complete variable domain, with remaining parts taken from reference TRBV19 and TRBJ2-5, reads DGGITQSPKYLFRKEGQNVTLSCEQNLNHDAMYWYRQDPGQGLRLIYYSQIVNDFQKGDIAEGYSVSREKKESFPLTVTSAQKNPTAFYLCASRTLAGAAETQYFGPGTRLLVL.

CDR3 in DNA: TGTGCCAGCAGCTCCGACAGGGCGGTCACTGAAGCTTTCTTT. It translates to CASSSDRAVTEAFF. The chain carries TRBV11-3 and TRBJ1-1; 7 bases are shared with TRBD1. Looked up from germline, CDR1 is SGHNT and CDR2 is YENEEA. Germline trimming cut 4 bases from V and 4 bases from J; bases unmatched to any gene: 6. The CDR3 has 14 residues.

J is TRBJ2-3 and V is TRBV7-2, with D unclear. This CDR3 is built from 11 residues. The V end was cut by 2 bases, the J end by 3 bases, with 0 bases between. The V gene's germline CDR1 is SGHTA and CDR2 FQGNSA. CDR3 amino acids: CASSLTDTQYF. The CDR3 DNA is TGTGCCAGCAGCTTAACAGATACGCAGTATTTT.

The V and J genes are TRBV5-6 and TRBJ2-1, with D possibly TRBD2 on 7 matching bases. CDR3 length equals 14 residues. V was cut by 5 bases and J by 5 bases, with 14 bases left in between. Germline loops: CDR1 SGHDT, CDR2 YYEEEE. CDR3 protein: CASRTGGGNNEQFF. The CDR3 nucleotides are TGTGCCAGCAGAACGGGGGGCGGGAACAATGAGCAGTTCTTC.

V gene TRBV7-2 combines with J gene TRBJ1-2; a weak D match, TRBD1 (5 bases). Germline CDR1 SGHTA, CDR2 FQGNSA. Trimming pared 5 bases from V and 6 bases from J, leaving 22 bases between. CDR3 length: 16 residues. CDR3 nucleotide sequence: TGTGCCAGCAGCCCGAGCACGGGAAACACAGGCGATGGCTACACCTTC. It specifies CASSPSTGNTGDGYTF.

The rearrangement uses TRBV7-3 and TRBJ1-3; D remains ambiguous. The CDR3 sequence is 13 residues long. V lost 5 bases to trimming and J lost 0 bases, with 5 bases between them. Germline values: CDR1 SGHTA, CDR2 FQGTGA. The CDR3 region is CASSPNSGNTIYF. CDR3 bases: TGTGCCAGCAGCCCTAACTCTGGAAACACCATATATTTT.

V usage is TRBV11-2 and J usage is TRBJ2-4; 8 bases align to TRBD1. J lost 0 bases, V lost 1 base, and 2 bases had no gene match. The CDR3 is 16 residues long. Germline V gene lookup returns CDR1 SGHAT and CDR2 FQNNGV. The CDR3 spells CASSLAGTGAKNIQYF. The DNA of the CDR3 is TGTGCCAGCAGCTTAGCTGGGACAGGAGCCAAAAACATTCAGTACTTC.

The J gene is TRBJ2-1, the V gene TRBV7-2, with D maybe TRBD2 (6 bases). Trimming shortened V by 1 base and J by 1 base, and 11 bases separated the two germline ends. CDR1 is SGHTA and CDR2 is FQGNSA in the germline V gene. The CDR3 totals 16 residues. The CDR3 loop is CASSLGSGGSYNEQFF. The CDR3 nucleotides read TGTGCCAGCAGCTTAGGATCCGGGGGATCCTACAATGAGCAGTTCTTC.

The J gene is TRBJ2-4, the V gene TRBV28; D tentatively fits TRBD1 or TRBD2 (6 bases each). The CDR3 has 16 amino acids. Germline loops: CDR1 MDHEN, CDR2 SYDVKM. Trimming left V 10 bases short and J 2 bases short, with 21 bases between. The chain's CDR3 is CATVTGGVGSKNIQYF. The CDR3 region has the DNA TGTGCCACCGTGACCGGGGGCGTAGGCTCCAAAAACATTCAGTACTTC.

In nucleotides, the CDR3 is TGTGCCACCAGCAGAGATCAGGCAGGGCAAGACACTGAAGCTTTCTTT. Amino acid sequence: CATSRDQAGQDTEAFF. This chain uses TRBV15 with TRBJ1-1; tentatively, D is TRBD1 (5 bases). The germline CDR1 and CDR2 sequences are LNHNV and YYDKDF (reference sequence). The CDR3 totals 16 residues. With 0 bases removed from V and 3 bases from J, the gap between germline ends came to 14 bases.

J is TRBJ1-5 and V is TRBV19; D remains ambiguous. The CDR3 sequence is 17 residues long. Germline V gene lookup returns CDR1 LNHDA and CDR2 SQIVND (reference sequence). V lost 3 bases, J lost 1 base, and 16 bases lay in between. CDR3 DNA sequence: TGTGCCAGTAGTATTGGGAGCCTCTTCGTAAGCAATCAGCCCCAGCATTTT. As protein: CASSIGSLFVSNQPQHF.

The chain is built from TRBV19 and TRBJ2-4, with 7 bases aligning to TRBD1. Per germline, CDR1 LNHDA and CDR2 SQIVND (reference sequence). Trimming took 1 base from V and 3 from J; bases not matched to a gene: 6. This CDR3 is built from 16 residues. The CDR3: CASSIAGQQGKNIQYF. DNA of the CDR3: TGTGCCAGTAGTATAGCGGGACAGCAAGGCAAAAACATTCAGTACTTC.

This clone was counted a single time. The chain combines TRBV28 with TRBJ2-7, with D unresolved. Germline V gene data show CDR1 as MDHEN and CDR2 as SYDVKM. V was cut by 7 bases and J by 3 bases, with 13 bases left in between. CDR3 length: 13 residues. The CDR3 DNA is TGTGCCAGCACCACTGCCCCCATCTACGAGCAGTACTTC. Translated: CASTTAPIYEQYF. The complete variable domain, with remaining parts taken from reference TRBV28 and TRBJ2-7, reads DVKVTQSSRYLVKRTGEKVFLECVQDMDHENMFWYRQDPGLGLRLIYFSYDVKMKEKGDIPEGYSVSREKKERFSLILESASTNQTSMYLCASTTAPIYEQYFGPGTRLTVT.

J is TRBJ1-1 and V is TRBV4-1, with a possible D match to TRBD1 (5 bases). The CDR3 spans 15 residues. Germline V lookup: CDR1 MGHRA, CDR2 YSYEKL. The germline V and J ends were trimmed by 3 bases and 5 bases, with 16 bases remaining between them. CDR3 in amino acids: CASSQDRGGITEAFF. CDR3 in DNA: TGCGCCAGCAGCCAGGACCGGGGGGGAATAACTGAAGCTTTCTTT.

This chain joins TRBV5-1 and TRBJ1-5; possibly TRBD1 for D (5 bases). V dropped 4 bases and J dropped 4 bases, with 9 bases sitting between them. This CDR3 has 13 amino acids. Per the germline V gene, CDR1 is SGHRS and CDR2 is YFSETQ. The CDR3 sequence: CASSRGGNQPQHF. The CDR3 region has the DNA TGCGCCAGCAGCCGGGGGGGGAATCAGCCCCAGCATTTT.

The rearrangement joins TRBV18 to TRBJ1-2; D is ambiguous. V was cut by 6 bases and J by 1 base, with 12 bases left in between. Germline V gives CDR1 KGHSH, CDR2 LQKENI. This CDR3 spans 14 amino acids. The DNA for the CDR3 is TGTGCCAGCTCCGAACAAGAGGGTAACTATGGCTACACCTTC. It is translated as CASSEQEGNYGYTF.

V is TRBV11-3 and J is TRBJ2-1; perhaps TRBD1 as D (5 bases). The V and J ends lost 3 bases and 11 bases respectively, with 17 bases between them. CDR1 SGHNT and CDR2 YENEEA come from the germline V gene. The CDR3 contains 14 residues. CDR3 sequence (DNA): TGTGCCAGCAGCTTGGCCCATACAGGAGACAAGCAGTTCTTC. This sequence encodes CASSLAHTGDKQFF.

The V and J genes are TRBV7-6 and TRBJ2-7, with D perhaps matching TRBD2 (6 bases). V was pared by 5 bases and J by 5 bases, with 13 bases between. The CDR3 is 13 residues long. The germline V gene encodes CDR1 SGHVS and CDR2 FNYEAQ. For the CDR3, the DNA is TGTGCCAGCAGCCCTCGGACTAATGACGAGCAGTACTTC. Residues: CASSPRTNDEQYF.

CDR3 loop: CASSSEKNTEAFF. In nucleotides, the CDR3 is TGTGCCAGCAGTTCGGAGAAGAACACTGAAGCTTTCTTT. V and J are TRBV2 and TRBJ1-1; the D is unclear. Germline CDR1 is SNHLY and CDR2 is FYNNEI. CDR3 length: 13 residues. V shed 5 bases and J shed 1 base, with 8 bases lying between them.

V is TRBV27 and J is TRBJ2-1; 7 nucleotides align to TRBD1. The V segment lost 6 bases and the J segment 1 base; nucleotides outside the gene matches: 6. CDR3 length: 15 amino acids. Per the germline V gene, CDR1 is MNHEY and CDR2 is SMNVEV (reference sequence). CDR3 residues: CASRLKGASYNEQFF. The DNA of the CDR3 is TGTGCCAGCAGACTAAAGGGGGCGTCCTACAATGAGCAGTTCTTC.

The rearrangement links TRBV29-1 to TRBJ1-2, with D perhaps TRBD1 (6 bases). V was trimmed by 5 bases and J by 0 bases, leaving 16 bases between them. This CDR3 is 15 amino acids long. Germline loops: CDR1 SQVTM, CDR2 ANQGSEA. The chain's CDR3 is CSVSLPRQANYGYTF. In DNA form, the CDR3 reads TGCAGCGTTTCCCTCCCCAGACAGGCTAACTATGGCTACACCTTC. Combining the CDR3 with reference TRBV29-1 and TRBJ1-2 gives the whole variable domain SAVISQKPSRDICQRGTSLTIQCQVDSQVTMMFWYRQQPGQSLTLIATANQGSEATYESGFVIDKFPISRPNLTFSTLTVSNMSPEDSSIYLCSVSLPRQANYGYTFGSGTRLTVV.

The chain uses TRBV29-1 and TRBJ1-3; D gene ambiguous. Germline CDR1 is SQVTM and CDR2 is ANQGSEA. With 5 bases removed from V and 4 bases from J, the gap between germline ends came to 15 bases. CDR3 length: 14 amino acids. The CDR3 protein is CSVREAPRGNTIYF. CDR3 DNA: TGCAGCGTTCGGGAGGCACCGAGGGGAAACACCATATATTTT.

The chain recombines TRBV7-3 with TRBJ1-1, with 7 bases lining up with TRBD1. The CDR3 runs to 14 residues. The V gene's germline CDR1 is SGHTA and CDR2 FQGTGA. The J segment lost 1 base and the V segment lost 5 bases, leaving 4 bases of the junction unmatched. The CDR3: CASSLQGRNTEAFF. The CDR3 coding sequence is TGTGCCAGCAGCCTACAGGGGAGGAACACTGAAGCTTTCTTT.

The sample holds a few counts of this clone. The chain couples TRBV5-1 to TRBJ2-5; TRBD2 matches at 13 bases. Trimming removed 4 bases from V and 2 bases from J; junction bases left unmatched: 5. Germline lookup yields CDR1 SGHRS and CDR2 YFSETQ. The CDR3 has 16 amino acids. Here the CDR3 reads CASSRGLAGRQETQYF. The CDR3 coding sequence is TGCGCCAGCAGCAGGGGACTAGCGGGACGGCAAGAGACCCAGTACTTC.

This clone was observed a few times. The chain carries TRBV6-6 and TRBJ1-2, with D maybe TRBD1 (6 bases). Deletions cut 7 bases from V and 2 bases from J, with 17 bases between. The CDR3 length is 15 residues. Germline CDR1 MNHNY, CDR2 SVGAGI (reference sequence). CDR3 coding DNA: TGTGCCAGCACTCAGAGGGGGGAGTCCAACTATGGCTACACCTTC. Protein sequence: CASTQRGESNYGYTF.

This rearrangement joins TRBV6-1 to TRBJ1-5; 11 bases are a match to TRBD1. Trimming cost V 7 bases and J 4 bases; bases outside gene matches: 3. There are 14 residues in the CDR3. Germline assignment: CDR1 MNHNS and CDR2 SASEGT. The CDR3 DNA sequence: TGTGCCAGCACGGACAGGGGGCTTAATCAGCCCCAGCATTTT. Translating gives CASTDRGLNQPQHF.

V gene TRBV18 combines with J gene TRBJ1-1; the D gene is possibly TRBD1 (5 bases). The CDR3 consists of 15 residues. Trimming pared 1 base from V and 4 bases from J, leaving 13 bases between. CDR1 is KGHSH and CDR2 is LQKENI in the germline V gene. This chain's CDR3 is CASSPRAGQGTEAFF. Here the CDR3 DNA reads TGTGCCAGCTCACCACGCGCAGGGCAGGGCACTGAAGCTTTCTTT.